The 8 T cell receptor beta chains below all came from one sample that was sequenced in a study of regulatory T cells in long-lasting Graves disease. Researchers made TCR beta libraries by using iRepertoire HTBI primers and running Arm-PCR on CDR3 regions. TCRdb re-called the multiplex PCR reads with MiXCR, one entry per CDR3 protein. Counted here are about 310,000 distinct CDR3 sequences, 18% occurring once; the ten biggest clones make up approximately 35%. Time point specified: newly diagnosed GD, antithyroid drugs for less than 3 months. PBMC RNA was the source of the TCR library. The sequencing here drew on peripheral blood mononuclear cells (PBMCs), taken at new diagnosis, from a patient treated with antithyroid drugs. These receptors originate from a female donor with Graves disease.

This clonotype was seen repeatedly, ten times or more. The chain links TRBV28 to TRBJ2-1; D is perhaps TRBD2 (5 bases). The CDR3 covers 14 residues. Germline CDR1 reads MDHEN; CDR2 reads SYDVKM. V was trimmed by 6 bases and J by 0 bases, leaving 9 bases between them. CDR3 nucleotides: TGTGCCAGCAGGGAGCGGCGCTCCTACAATGAGCAGTTCTTC. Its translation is CASRERRSYNEQFF.

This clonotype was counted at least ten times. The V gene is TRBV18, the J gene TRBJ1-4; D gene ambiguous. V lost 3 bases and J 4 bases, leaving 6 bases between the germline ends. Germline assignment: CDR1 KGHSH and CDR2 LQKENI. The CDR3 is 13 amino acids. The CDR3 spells CASSPKINEKLFF. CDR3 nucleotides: TGTGCCAGCTCACCGAAGATTAATGAAAAACTGTTTTTT.

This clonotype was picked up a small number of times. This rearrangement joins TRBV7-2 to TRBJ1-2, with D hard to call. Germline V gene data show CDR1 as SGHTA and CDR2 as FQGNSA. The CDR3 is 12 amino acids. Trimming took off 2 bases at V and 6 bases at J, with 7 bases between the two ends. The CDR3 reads CASSLIGNGYTF. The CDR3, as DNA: TGTGCCAGCAGCTTAATTGGAAATGGCTACACCTTC.

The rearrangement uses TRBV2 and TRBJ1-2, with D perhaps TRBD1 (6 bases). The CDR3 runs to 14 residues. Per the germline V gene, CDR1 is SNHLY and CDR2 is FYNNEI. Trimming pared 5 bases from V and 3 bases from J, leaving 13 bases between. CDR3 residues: CASSSQGRDYGYTF. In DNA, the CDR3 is TGTGCCAGCAGTTCACAGGGTAGGGACTATGGCTACACCTTC.

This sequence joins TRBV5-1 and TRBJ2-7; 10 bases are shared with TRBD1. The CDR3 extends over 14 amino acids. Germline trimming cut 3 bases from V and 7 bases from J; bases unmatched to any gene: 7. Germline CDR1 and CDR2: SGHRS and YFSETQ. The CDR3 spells CASSYPGQGNEQYF. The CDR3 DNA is TGCGCCAGCAGCTACCCGGGACAGGGGAATGAGCAGTACTTC.

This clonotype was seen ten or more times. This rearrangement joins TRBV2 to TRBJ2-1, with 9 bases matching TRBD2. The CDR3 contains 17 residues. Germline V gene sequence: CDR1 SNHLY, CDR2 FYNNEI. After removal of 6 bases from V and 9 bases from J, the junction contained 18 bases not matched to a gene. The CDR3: CASSQRGGRALLGEQFF. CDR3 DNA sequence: TGTGCCAGCAGCCAAAGGGGCGGGAGGGCCTTATTAGGTGAGCAGTTCTTC. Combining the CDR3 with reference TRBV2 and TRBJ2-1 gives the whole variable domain EPEVTQTPSHQVTQMGQEVILRCVPISNHLYFYWYRQILGQKVEFLVSFYNNEISEKSEIFDDQFSVERPDGSNFTLKIRSTKLEDSAMYFCASSQRGGRALLGEQFFGPGTRLTVL.

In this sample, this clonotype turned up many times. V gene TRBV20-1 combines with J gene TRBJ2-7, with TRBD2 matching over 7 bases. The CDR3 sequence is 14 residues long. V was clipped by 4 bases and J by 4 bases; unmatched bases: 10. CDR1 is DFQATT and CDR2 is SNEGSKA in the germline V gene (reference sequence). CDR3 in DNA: TGCAGTGCTACAGGACTGAAGCGGGAATACGAGCAGTACTTC. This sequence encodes CSATGLKREYEQYF.

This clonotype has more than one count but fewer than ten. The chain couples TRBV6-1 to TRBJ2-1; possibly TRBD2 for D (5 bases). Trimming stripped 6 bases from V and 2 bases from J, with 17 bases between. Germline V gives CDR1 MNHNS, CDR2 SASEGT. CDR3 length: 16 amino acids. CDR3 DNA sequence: TGTGCCAGCAGGGGAACCAGACGGGGTACCTACAATGAGCAGTTCTTC. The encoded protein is CASRGTRRGTYNEQFF.